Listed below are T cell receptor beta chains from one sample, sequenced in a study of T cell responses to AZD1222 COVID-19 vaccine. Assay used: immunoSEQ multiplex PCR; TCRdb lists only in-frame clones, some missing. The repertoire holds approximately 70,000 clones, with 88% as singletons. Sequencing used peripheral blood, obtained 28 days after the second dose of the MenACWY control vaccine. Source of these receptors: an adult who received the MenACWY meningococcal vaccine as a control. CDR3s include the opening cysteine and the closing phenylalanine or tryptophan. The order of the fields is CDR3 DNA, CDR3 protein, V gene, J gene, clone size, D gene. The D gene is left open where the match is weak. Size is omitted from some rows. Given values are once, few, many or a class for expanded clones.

cdr3_nt: TGTGCCAGCAGTCGACACCATAACTCTGGAAACACCATATATTTT
cdr3_aa: CASSRHHNSGNTIYF
v_call: TRBV6-5
j_call: TRBJ1-3
clone_size: NA
d_call: NA

cdr3_nt: TGTGCCAGCAGGCCAGCAGGGTCCACTTATAATTCACCCCTCCACTTT
cdr3_aa: CASRPAGSTYNSPLHF
v_call: TRBV7-9
j_call: TRBJ1-6
clone_size: NA
d_call: NA

cdr3_nt: TGCAGTGCTAGTCCGGGACTAGCGTCCTACAATGAGCAGTTCTTC
cdr3_aa: CSASPGLASYNEQFF
v_call: TRBV20-1
j_call: TRBJ2-1
clone_size: NA
d_call: TRBD2

cdr3_nt: TGCGCCAGCAGCTCGCCGGGACAGGGTGGGGCTGAAGCTTTCTTT
cdr3_aa: CASSSPGQGGAEAFF
v_call: TRBV5-1
j_call: TRBJ1-1
clone_size: NA
d_call: TRBD1

cdr3_nt: TGTGCCAGCACCGTACTAGCGCCCACAGATACGCAGTATTTT
cdr3_aa: CASTVLAPTDTQYF
v_call: TRBV7-9
j_call: TRBJ2-3
clone_size: NA
d_call: TRBD2

cdr3_nt: TGTGCCGGTCGGGACGGAGGCTCTGGGGCCAACGTCCTGACTTTC
cdr3_aa: CAGRDGGSGANVLTF
v_call: TRBV2
j_call: TRBJ2-6
clone_size: NA
d_call: NA

cdr3_nt: TGTGCCACCAGCAGAAACAGGGGTAGTAATGAAAAACTGTTTTTT
cdr3_aa: CATSRNRGSNEKLFF
v_call: TRBV15
j_call: TRBJ1-4
clone_size: NA
d_call: TRBD1

cdr3_nt: TGTGCCAGCAGTCGGAGGGAACACAACTATGGCTACACCTTC
cdr3_aa: CASSRREHNYGYTF
v_call: TRBV2
j_call: TRBJ1-2
clone_size: NA
d_call: NA

cdr3_nt: TGTGCCAGCAGCCAAGGGTCACCTATTTCGGGAAACACCATATATTTT
cdr3_aa: CASSQGSPISGNTIYF
v_call: TRBV3-1/TRBV3-2
j_call: TRBJ1-3
clone_size: NA
d_call: NA

cdr3_nt: TGTGCCAGCAGTTACTCGGGTCGCCCGGAGACCCAGTACTTC
cdr3_aa: CASSYSGRPETQYF
v_call: TRBV6-5
j_call: TRBJ2-5
clone_size: NA
d_call: NA

cdr3_nt: TGTGCCAGCAGCCCCTATGGATCACCCCTCCACTTT
cdr3_aa: CASSPYGSPLHF
v_call: TRBV7-2
j_call: TRBJ1-6
clone_size: NA
d_call: NA

cdr3_nt: TGTGCCAGCAGCCCCAGGGGGACAGTTGAAGCTTTCTTT
cdr3_aa: CASSPRGTVEAFF
v_call: TRBV2
j_call: TRBJ1-1
clone_size: NA
d_call: TRBD1

cdr3_nt: TGTGCCAGCAGCTTGCGACAGGGTGGTCACAATGAGCAGTTCTTC
cdr3_aa: CASSLRQGGHNEQFF
v_call: TRBV7-9
j_call: TRBJ2-1
clone_size: NA
d_call: TRBD1

cdr3_nt: TGTGCCTGGAGTGTACGAGGGCAGGGTGATCAGCCCCAGCATTTT
cdr3_aa: CAWSVRGQGDQPQHF
v_call: TRBV30
j_call: TRBJ1-5
clone_size: NA
d_call: NA

cdr3_nt: TGTGCCAGCAGTTGGGGGGCCGACTATGGCTACACCTTC
cdr3_aa: CASSWGADYGYTF
v_call: TRBV28
j_call: TRBJ1-2
clone_size: NA
d_call: NA

cdr3_nt: TGTGCCAGCGTTCGTAATAGCAATCAGCCCCAGCATTTT
cdr3_aa: CASVRNSNQPQHF
v_call: TRBV12-3/TRBV12-4
j_call: TRBJ1-5
clone_size: NA
d_call: NA

cdr3_nt: TGTGCCAGCAGCCCCCAGGGCTATAATTCACCCCTCCACTTT
cdr3_aa: CASSPQGYNSPLHF
v_call: TRBV7-2
j_call: TRBJ1-6
clone_size: once
d_call: NA

cdr3_nt: TGTGCCTGGAGTGGGACCTATAATTCACCCCTCCACTTT
cdr3_aa: CAWSGTYNSPLHF
v_call: TRBV30
j_call: TRBJ1-6
clone_size: NA
d_call: NA

cdr3_nt: TGTGCCACCGGAACTTCCGGGGGGCATGAAAAACTGTTTTTT
cdr3_aa: CATGTSGGHEKLFF
v_call: TRBV19
j_call: TRBJ1-4
clone_size: once
d_call: NA

cdr3_nt: TGTGCCAGCAGGACAGGGGGGGATGTAGAGACCCAGTACTTC
cdr3_aa: CASRTGGDVETQYF
v_call: TRBV2
j_call: TRBJ2-5
clone_size: NA
d_call: TRBD1

cdr3_nt: TGCGCCAGCAGCAGGGAGGGCACCGGGGAGCTGTTTTTT
cdr3_aa: CASSREGTGELFF
v_call: TRBV5-1
j_call: TRBJ2-2
clone_size: NA
d_call: TRBD2

cdr3_nt: TGCAGCGTTGCTAATTTTCCCGGGACTGACTATGGCTACACCTTC
cdr3_aa: CSVANFPGTDYGYTF
v_call: TRBV29-1
j_call: TRBJ1-2
clone_size: NA
d_call: NA

cdr3_nt: TGTGCCGCATCCGGGACGTCTAGCAATCAGCCCCAGCATTTT
cdr3_aa: CAASGTSSNQPQHF
v_call: TRBV30
j_call: TRBJ1-5
clone_size: NA
d_call: NA

cdr3_nt: TGTGCCAGCAGCATCGGGAAGACCCAGTACTTC
cdr3_aa: CASSIGKTQYF
v_call: TRBV11-1
j_call: TRBJ2-5
clone_size: NA
d_call: NA

cdr3_nt: TGCAGCGTTGAAGTAGGCAGGGGCTCCACAGATACGCAGTATTTT
cdr3_aa: CSVEVGRGSTDTQYF
v_call: TRBV29-1
j_call: TRBJ2-3
clone_size: NA
d_call: NA

cdr3_nt: TGTGCCAGCAGCCCCCTGGATGGGACAGGGGGCGACTACACCTTC
cdr3_aa: CASSPLDGTGGDYTF
v_call: TRBV4-2
j_call: TRBJ1-2
clone_size: NA
d_call: TRBD1

cdr3_nt: TGTGCCAGCAGCTTAGGGGCGGGACTTAATGAAAAACTGTTTTTT
cdr3_aa: CASSLGAGLNEKLFF
v_call: TRBV11-2
j_call: TRBJ1-4
clone_size: NA
d_call: NA

cdr3_nt: TGTGCCAGCAGCCACTTAAGGTTGGGTGGCTATGGCTACACCTTC
cdr3_aa: CASSHLRLGGYGYTF
v_call: TRBV7-8
j_call: TRBJ1-2
clone_size: NA
d_call: NA

cdr3_nt: TGCGCCAGCAGCCAAGATCGCAGCTACCCTTCACAGGAGCAGTACTTC
cdr3_aa: CASSQDRSYPSQEQYF
v_call: TRBV4-3
j_call: TRBJ2-7
clone_size: few
d_call: NA

cdr3_nt: TGTGCCAGCAGCTCACAGGGAGCCGCTGAAGCTTTCTTT
cdr3_aa: CASSSQGAAEAFF
v_call: TRBV7-9
j_call: TRBJ1-1
clone_size: NA
d_call: NA

cdr3_nt: TGTGCCAGCAGCGGCAGGCCAACTAGCACAGATACGCAGTATTTT
cdr3_aa: CASSGRPTSTDTQYF
v_call: TRBV27
j_call: TRBJ2-3
clone_size: NA
d_call: NA

cdr3_nt: TGTGCCAGCAGCTTAGTAGGTTTCGACAGCCCCTCTGGAAACACCATATATTTT
cdr3_aa: CASSLVGFDSPSGNTIYF
v_call: TRBV7-2
j_call: TRBJ1-3
clone_size: NA
d_call: NA

cdr3_nt: TGTGCCACCAGCAGAGAAAGGGACTGGATCGCCATTCAGTACTTC
cdr3_aa: CATSRERDWIAIQYF
v_call: TRBV15
j_call: TRBJ2-4
clone_size: NA
d_call: NA

cdr3_nt: TGCGCCAGCAGCCAAGAGAGGGGACAGTTAGGAGCCTACGAGCAGTACTTC
cdr3_aa: CASSQERGQLGAYEQYF
v_call: TRBV4-1
j_call: TRBJ2-7
clone_size: NA
d_call: TRBD1

cdr3_nt: TGCGCCAGCTATGAGGGGACCGGGGAGCTGTTTTTT
cdr3_aa: CASYEGTGELFF
v_call: TRBV5-1
j_call: TRBJ2-2
clone_size: NA
d_call: NA

cdr3_nt: TGTGCCAGCAGCGTAGGTCCGGGGGGACTGGGCAATGAGCAGTTCTTC
cdr3_aa: CASSVGPGGLGNEQFF
v_call: TRBV9
j_call: TRBJ2-1
clone_size: NA
d_call: TRBD2

cdr3_nt: TGCGCCAGCAGCCAAGATTTTGGCAGGCCCTCTGGAAACACCATATATTTT
cdr3_aa: CASSQDFGRPSGNTIYF
v_call: TRBV4-1
j_call: TRBJ1-3
clone_size: NA
d_call: NA

cdr3_nt: TGCGCCAGCAGCCAAGAAGGGAGTAGTAATCAGCCCCAGCATTTT
cdr3_aa: CASSQEGSSNQPQHF
v_call: TRBV4-3
j_call: TRBJ1-5
clone_size: NA
d_call: NA

cdr3_nt: TGTGCCCGAAGTAGCGGGGAGAGGGAGACCCAGTACTTC
cdr3_aa: CARSSGERETQYF
v_call: TRBV30
j_call: TRBJ2-5
clone_size: NA
d_call: TRBD2

cdr3_nt: TGTGCCAGCCTCATGGGGGTGAATAGCAATCAGCCCCAGCATTTT
cdr3_aa: CASLMGVNSNQPQHF
v_call: TRBV28
j_call: TRBJ1-5
clone_size: NA
d_call: NA

cdr3_nt: TGTGCCAGCAGCCAAGGACCCGGGGCCATCCAAGAGACCCAGTACTTC
cdr3_aa: CASSQGPGAIQETQYF
v_call: TRBV4-2
j_call: TRBJ2-5
clone_size: NA
d_call: NA

cdr3_nt: TGTGCCAGCTCACCCCGGGCACAAGAGACCCAGTACTTC
cdr3_aa: CASSPRAQETQYF
v_call: TRBV18
j_call: TRBJ2-5
clone_size: NA
d_call: NA

cdr3_nt: TGTGCCAGCAGTCCTGGACAGGGGAACAATTCACCCCTCCACTTT
cdr3_aa: CASSPGQGNNSPLHF
v_call: TRBV14
j_call: TRBJ1-6
clone_size: NA
d_call: TRBD1

cdr3_nt: TGTGCCAGCACGGGGACTAGCGGCACAGATACGCAGTATTTT
cdr3_aa: CASTGTSGTDTQYF
v_call: TRBV18
j_call: TRBJ2-3
clone_size: NA
d_call: TRBD2

cdr3_nt: TGTGCCAGTAGTATGGGTGGAAGGGGCACTGAAGCTTTCTTT
cdr3_aa: CASSMGGRGTEAFF
v_call: TRBV19
j_call: TRBJ1-1
clone_size: NA
d_call: NA

cdr3_nt: TGTGCCAGTAGTATAGATCATGGTCAGCCCCAGCATTTT
cdr3_aa: CASSIDHGQPQHF
v_call: TRBV19
j_call: TRBJ1-5
clone_size: NA
d_call: NA

cdr3_nt: TGTGCCAGTAGTATCCCGGGACAGGCATCAACTAATGAAAAACTGTTTTTT
cdr3_aa: CASSIPGQASTNEKLFF
v_call: TRBV19
j_call: TRBJ1-4
clone_size: NA
d_call: TRBD1

cdr3_nt: TGTGCCAGTAGTATAGCGGCGGTCTCCTATAATTCACCCCTCCACTTT
cdr3_aa: CASSIAAVSYNSPLHF
v_call: TRBV19
j_call: TRBJ1-6
clone_size: NA
d_call: NA

cdr3_nt: TGTGCCAGCAGACCGACAGGGGGCCTGAGGACCGGGGAGCTGTTTTTT
cdr3_aa: CASRPTGGLRTGELFF
v_call: TRBV11-2
j_call: TRBJ2-2
clone_size: NA
d_call: TRBD1

cdr3_nt: TGTGCCAGCAGCCCCTCCCCGGCATGGTTTGAAAAACTGTTTTTT
cdr3_aa: CASSPSPAWFEKLFF
v_call: TRBV7-8
j_call: TRBJ1-4
clone_size: NA
d_call: NA

cdr3_nt: TGTGCCAGCAGCTTAAGGACAGGGGTCCAAGTCGCCAATGAGCAGTTCTTC
cdr3_aa: CASSLRTGVQVANEQFF
v_call: TRBV11-3
j_call: TRBJ2-1
clone_size: NA
d_call: TRBD1

cdr3_nt: TGCAGCGGAACACAGGGAGCGGGAGAGACCCAGTACTTC
cdr3_aa: CSGTQGAGETQYF
v_call: TRBV29-1
j_call: TRBJ2-5
clone_size: NA
d_call: NA

cdr3_nt: TGTGCCAGAGAGGGAGATACGCAGTATTTT
cdr3_aa: CAREGDTQYF
v_call: TRBV10-3
j_call: TRBJ2-3
clone_size: NA
d_call: NA

cdr3_nt: TGTGCCAGCAGCTATGACAGGGGGCTATCGGGCGGGGAGCTGTTTTTT
cdr3_aa: CASSYDRGLSGGELFF
v_call: TRBV7-6
j_call: TRBJ2-2
clone_size: NA
d_call: TRBD1